The table lists the clone carrying this T cell receptor beta chain with many counts. Its specificity is unknown. Molecules of cDNA were individually given unique molecular identifiers that were attached to them. Via MiXCR, TCRdb re-called the 5' RACE reads, giving one row per CDR3 protein. In the table there are roughly 50,000 distinct CDR3 sequences, around 7.7% of which are singletons. The record originates from a study of early T cells in non-severe SARS-CoV-2 infection. Study-level background: Sequenced bulk RNA came from whole blood that was unsorted, and chains were unpaired.

Points from the study as a whole: Matching with VDJdb favored anti-spike CD8 responses (missing private and CD4 specificities).

Germline values: CDR1 DFQATT, CDR2 SNEGSKA (reference sequence). This CDR3 is built from 15 residues. Trimming removed 3 bases from V and 5 bases from J; junction bases left unmatched: 7. The J gene is TRBJ1-6, the V gene TRBV20-1; 7 nucleotides match TRBD1. This clonotype was obtained from an adult who was a healthcare worker with PCR-confirmed SARS-CoV-2 infection or an uninfected control (not recorded which). Material for sequencing was whole blood. CDR3 nucleotides: TGCAGTGCTAGCCCCCCAGGGGGGAATAATTCACCCCTCCACTTT. It is translated as CSASPPGGNNSPLHF.